The TCR beta chain described here comes from a study of regulatory T cells in long-lasting Graves disease. Many counts were recorded for this clonotype. iRepertoire HTBI primers and Arm-PCR of CDR3 regions built TCR beta libraries. Each CDR3 protein gets one entry after TCRdb re-called the multiplex PCR reads with MiXCR. The sample gives hundreds of thousands of distinct CDR3 sequences, 16% of which show up once; 15% to 20% is in the top ten. J gave up 2 bases and V 3 bases, and 3 bases lay outside the gene matches. The germline V gene has CDR1 SGHAT and CDR2 FQNNGV. This CDR3 has 15 residues. Time point noted: newly diagnosed GD, antithyroid drugs for less than 3 months. PBMC RNA was the source of the TCR library. EDTA tubes held Nine milliliters of peripheral blood from each patient. The same data also went into a second study, on T cells in Graves' hyperthyroidism and ophthalmopathy. That publication notes: Newly diagnosed hyperthyroidism, duration under 2 months, in patients aged 18 to 65. Carried out on the TCR CDR3, a first-round RT-PCR used the HTBI primer set.

The input for sequencing was peripheral blood mononuclear cells (PBMCs), taken at new diagnosis, from a patient treated with antithyroid drugs. The receptor was derived from a woman in her twenties or thirties with Graves disease. The V call is TRBV11-2, the J call TRBJ2-2; 7 bases align to TRBD2. This CDR3 reads CASSFLAANTGELFF. Written as DNA, the CDR3 is TGTGCCAGCAGCTTCCTAGCGGCTAACACCGGGGAGCTGTTTTTT.